The 27 T cell receptor beta chains listed next were all sequenced from one sample in a study of T-cell reconstitution after alpha-beta-depleted transplantation in children. This sample's TCRbeta library carried unique molecular identifier barcodes. One entry per CDR3 protein results from TCRdb running MiXCR on the PCR reads. The sample has almost 600,000 distinct CDR3 sequences; 25% to 30% are singletons. The source material was PBMCs, sampled before TCRalphabeta/CD19-depleted stem cell transplant. The receptors stem from a boy in the first two years of life with Wiskott-Aldrich syndrome, due to receive a stem cell transplant.

The CDR3 DNA follows: TGTGCCAGCACCCACGGCAGGGCTTACACAGATACGCAGTATTTT. Encoded protein: CASTHGRAYTDTQYF. The rearrangement links TRBV5-8 to TRBJ2-3, with D possibly being TRBD1 (5 bases). Germline-derived CDR1 and CDR2 are SGHTS and YDEGEE. The CDR3 covers 15 residues. V lost 6 bases, J lost 2 bases, and 16 bases lay in between.

The chain has TRBV10-1 and TRBJ2-2; 7 positions match TRBD1. CDR1 is WNHNN, CDR2 SYGVQD, per germline (reference sequence). The junction had 12 bases not matched to a gene; V was cut back by 6 bases and J by 5 bases. CDR3 size: 16 residues. The CDR3 here is CASSRTGARGTGELFF. As DNA, the CDR3 is TGCGCCAGCAGCCGAACGGGTGCCAGGGGGACCGGGGAGCTGTTTTTT.

The genes are TRBV20-1 and TRBJ2-2; 7 nucleotides agree with TRBD1. V lost 1 base and J lost 3; bases outside the gene matches: 11. The germline V gene has CDR1 DFQATT and CDR2 SNEGSKA (reference sequence). The CDR3 covers 17 residues. CDR3 nucleotide sequence: TGCAGTGCTAGAGGTGGACAGGTCCGGGGCTACACCGGGGAGCTGTTTTTT. Its protein product is CSARGGQVRGYTGELFF.

The rearrangement uses TRBV25-1 and TRBJ2-2, with 9 bases aligning to TRBD1. With V trimmed by 3 bases and J by 6 bases, 14 bases remained unmatched. This CDR3 has 18 amino acids. CDR1 and CDR2 from the germline V gene are MGHDK and SYGVNS. CDR3: CASSDSVYRTGVPGELFF. The CDR3 bases are TGTGCCAGCAGTGATTCGGTTTATCGGACAGGGGTCCCCGGGGAGCTGTTTTTT. Full variable domain (outside the CDR3, taken from reference TRBV25-1 and TRBJ2-2): EADIYQTPRYLVIGTGKKITLECSQTMGHDKMYWYQQDPGMELHLIHYSYGVNSTEKGDLSSESTVSRIRTEHFPLTLESARPSHTSQYLCASSDSVYRTGVPGELFFGEGSRLTVL.

This sequence joins TRBV7-2 and TRBJ2-7, with a weak D call TRBD2 (5 bases). CDR1 SGHTA and CDR2 FQGNSA come from the germline V gene. The CDR3 is 15 residues long. Trimming cost V 5 bases and J 5 bases, with 19 bases left between them. The CDR3 nucleotides read TGTGCCAGCAGCCCCCTAGTGGGAGTAGGCCACGAGCAGTACTTC. As protein: CASSPLVGVGHEQYF. The full variable domain, with the rest looked up from reference TRBV7-2 and TRBJ2-7, is GAGVSQSPSNKVTEKGKDVELRCDPISGHTALYWYRQSLGQGLEFLIYFQGNSAPDKSGLPSDRFSAERTGGSVSTLTIQRTQQEDSAVYLCASSPLVGVGHEQYFGPGTRLTVT.

This clonotype was seen only a few times. This chain uses TRBV20-1 with TRBJ2-2; 9 bases line up with TRBD1. Germline trimming cut 6 bases from V and 6 bases from J; bases unmatched to any gene: 8. From germline, CDR1 is DFQATT and CDR2 SNEGSKA (reference sequence). The CDR3 totals 14 residues. The CDR3 sequence is CSATHRDRAGELFF. The DNA of the CDR3 is TGCAGTGCCACCCACCGGGACAGGGCCGGGGAGCTGTTTTTT.

This chain uses TRBV28 with TRBJ2-1; 10 bases line up with TRBD2. V shed 0 bases, J shed 3 bases, and the junction held 11 bases outside the gene matches. The CDR3 has 19 residues. Germline V CDR1 and CDR2: MDHEN, SYDVKM. Here the CDR3 DNA reads TGTGCCAGCAGTTTATGCCTCCTAGCGGGAGTGCCCCACTACAATGAGCAGTTCTTC. Translated: CASSLCLLAGVPHYNEQFF.

This chain connects TRBV5-1 to TRBJ2-1; D gene ambiguous. CDR3 length: 16 residues. The ends were cut back, 0 bases at V and 0 bases at J, with 10 bases in the middle. The V gene's germline CDR1 is SGHRS and CDR2 YFSETQ. The CDR3 spells CASSLAATSSYNEQFF. CDR3 bases: TGCGCCAGCAGCTTGGCTGCGACCAGCTCCTACAATGAGCAGTTCTTC.

This chain connects TRBV11-2 to TRBJ2-7; a possible D gene is TRBD2 (6 bases). CDR1 SGHAT and CDR2 FQNNGV come from the germline V gene. Trimming took 3 bases from V and 2 from J, leaving 17 bases between them. CDR3 length equals 16 residues. In DNA form, the CDR3 reads TGTGCCAGCAGCTTGGATGTTCGGGGGACCCCCTACGAGCAGTACTTC. Translated: CASSLDVRGTPYEQYF.

This clonotype came up a few times. The CDR3 is CSARASGGIQYF. The CDR3 region has the DNA TGCAGTGCTAGAGCCTCAGGCGGCATTCAGTACTTC. The chain uses TRBV20-1 and TRBJ2-4; D gene ambiguous. The CDR3 is made up of 12 amino acids. Germline V gene lookup returns CDR1 DFQATT and CDR2 SNEGSKA (reference sequence). With 1 base removed from V and 9 bases from J, the gap between germline ends came to 10 bases.

CDR3 residues: CASSLSSAQPQHF. The CDR3 coding sequence is TGTGCCAGCAGTTTATCGTCCGCTCAGCCCCAGCATTTT. The genes are TRBV27 and TRBJ1-5; no definite D call. CDR3 length equals 13 residues. CDR1 and CDR2 from the germline V gene are MNHEY and SMNVEV (reference sequence). V was trimmed by 0 bases and J by 6 bases, leaving 6 bases between them.

This sequence joins TRBV12-3 or TRBV12-4 and TRBJ1-5, with D perhaps matching TRBD1 (5 bases). Trimming pared 5 bases from V and 4 bases from J, leaving 12 bases between. This CDR3 has 14 residues. CDR3 sequence (DNA): TGTGCCAGCAGTATATGGGGGACTAATCAGCCCCAGCATTTT. Protein: CASSIWGTNQPQHF.

The rearrangement uses TRBV20-1 and TRBJ2-3; 8 bases map to TRBD2. Unmatched junction bases numbered 9, after V lost 6 bases and J lost 4 bases. The germline V gene has CDR1 DFQATT and CDR2 SNEGSKA (reference sequence). CDR3 size: 14 residues. The CDR3 coding sequence is TGCAGTGCAATAGCGGGAAGAAGTCCAGATACGCAGTATTTT. It translates to CSAIAGRSPDTQYF.

This clonotype was detected a few times. V usage is TRBV5-1 and J usage is TRBJ1-1; D gene ambiguous. V lost 5 bases and J lost 0, with 11 bases in between. In germline, CDR1 is SGHRS, CDR2 YFSETQ. This CDR3 is 14 amino acids long. The CDR3 DNA sequence: TGCGCCAGCAGGACGGAGATCATGAACACTGAAGCTTTCTTT. Protein product: CASRTEIMNTEAFF.

This chain connects TRBV7-2 to TRBJ1-2; TRBD1 agrees at 7 bases. The germline CDR1 and CDR2 sequences are SGHTA and FQGNSA. The CDR3 spans 15 residues. V lost 1 base to trimming and J lost 0 bases; unmatched junction nucleotides: 2. The DNA for the CDR3 is TGTGCCAGCAGCTTAGAGACAGGGACTAACTATGGCTACACCTTC. It translates to CASSLETGTNYGYTF.

The gene calls are TRBV5-1 and TRBJ2-3; 13 bases are a match to TRBD2. The CDR3 is 13 residues long. The germline gives CDR1 SGHRS, CDR2 YFSETQ. V lost 7 bases and J lost 10; bases outside the gene matches: 6. The CDR3 region has the DNA TGCGCCAGCGGAGGACTAGCGGGAGAGCCGCAGTATTTT. This codes for CASGGLAGEPQYF.

This chain joins TRBV18 and TRBJ1-3; 10 bases map to TRBD1. Germline CDR1 KGHSH, CDR2 LQKENI. There are 16 residues in the CDR3. With V trimmed by 4 bases and J by 0 bases, 3 bases remained unmatched. This CDR3 is CASSQGQGNSGNTIYF. The CDR3 nucleotides read TGTGCCAGCTCACAGGGACAGGGGAACTCTGGAAACACCATATATTTT.

The chain combines TRBV27 with TRBJ2-3, with 7 bases that match TRBD2. J gave up 2 bases and V 7 bases, and 12 bases lay outside the gene matches. The CDR3 contains 16 residues. Per germline, CDR1 MNHEY and CDR2 SMNVEV (reference sequence). The CDR3: CASKILAARSTDTQYF. The CDR3 region has the DNA TGTGCCAGCAAGATTCTAGCGGCAAGATCCACAGATACGCAGTATTTT.

The J gene is TRBJ1-6, the V gene TRBV12-3 or TRBV12-4, with D hard to call. There are 12 residues in the CDR3. V was shortened by 3 bases and J by 9 bases, with 6 bases between the two germline ends. As DNA, the CDR3 is TGTGCCAGCAGTTTTGGTTTTTCACCCCTCCACTTT. This gives the protein CASSFGFSPLHF.

This clonotype was counted a few times. The chain employs TRBV19 and TRBJ2-2; D uncertain. The CDR3 runs 13 residues. CDR1 and CDR2 (germline): LNHDA, SQIVND (reference sequence). V lost 5 bases and J lost 6, with 10 bases in between. CDR3 sequence: CASSQTMAGELFF. The CDR3 DNA sequence: TGTGCCAGTAGTCAGACGATGGCCGGGGAGCTGTTTTTT. Combining the CDR3 with reference TRBV19 and TRBJ2-2 gives the whole variable domain DGGITQSPKYLFRKEGQNVTLSCEQNLNHDAMYWYRQDPGQGLRLIYYSQIVNDFQKGDIAEGYSVSREKKESFPLTVTSAQKNPTAFYLCASSQTMAGELFFGEGSRLTVL.

CDR3 in amino acids: CASSQVSPGPYEQYF. CDR3 sequence (DNA): TGTGCCAGCAGCCAAGTAAGCCCGGGCCCCTACGAGCAGTACTTC. The genes are TRBV3-1 and TRBJ2-7; the D is unclear. CDR1 is LGHDT and CDR2 is YNNKEL in the germline V gene (reference sequence). CDR3 length: 15 amino acids. Trimming took 1 base from V and 2 from J, leaving 12 bases between them.

The CDR3 region is CASSQDLRLAGGETQYF. The CDR3 nucleotides are TGCGCCAGCAGCCAAGATCTCCGCTTAGCGGGGGGGGAGACCCAGTACTTC. The gene calls are TRBV4-1 and TRBJ2-5; 11 bases agree with TRBD2. The CDR3 consists of 17 residues. Germline-derived CDR1 and CDR2 are MGHRA and YSYEKL. The V and J ends lost 0 bases and 5 bases, in that order; junction bases with no gene match: 8.

The table lists this clonotype with a few counts. This chain uses TRBV7-2 with TRBJ1-5, with unresolved D. The CDR3 is 15 residues long. V was cut by 1 base and J by 4 bases, with 11 bases left in between. Germline CDR1 SGHTA, CDR2 FQGNSA. The DNA for the CDR3 is TGTGCCAGCAGCTTAGTCGGGGAAGGGAATCAGCCCCAGCATTTT. Amino acids: CASSLVGEGNQPQHF.

The rearrangement links TRBV28 to TRBJ1-1; D is ambiguous. Germline CDR1 MDHEN, CDR2 SYDVKM. This CDR3 has 14 residues. Trimming took 3 bases from V and 1 from J, leaving 9 bases between them. CDR3 in amino acids: CASSFSRPNTEAFF. The CDR3 DNA reads TGTGCCAGCAGTTTTTCCAGGCCGAACACTGAAGCTTTCTTT.

The chain joins TRBV27 to TRBJ2-7; TRBD1 matches 12 bases. J was trimmed by 5 bases and V by 4 bases; bases with no gene match: 6. CDR1 and CDR2 (germline): MNHEY, SMNVEV (reference sequence). This CDR3 is 15 amino acids long. The DNA for the CDR3 is TGTGCCAGCAGTTCGGGGGGACAGGGGGCCCACGAGCAGTACTTC. Its translation is CASSSGGQGAHEQYF.

This clonotype has only a few counts. The chain recombines TRBV5-6 with TRBJ2-2, with D unresolved. CDR1 SGHDT and CDR2 YYEEEE come from the germline V gene. Deletions cut 2 bases from V and 0 bases from J, with 8 bases between. The CDR3 has 15 residues. In nucleotides, the CDR3 is TGTGCCAGCAGCTTAGCCCTACCGAACACCGGGGAGCTGTTTTTT. This sequence encodes CASSLALPNTGELFF.

This clonotype was recorded a few times. The chain combines TRBV29-1 with TRBJ2-1; D gene unclear. Germline V CDR1 and CDR2: SQVTM, ANQGSEA. There are 11 residues in the CDR3. Trimming pared 7 bases from V and 7 bases from J, leaving 11 bases between. DNA for the CDR3: TGCAGCGGACGGCAGGTGAATGAGCAGTTCTTC. Its translation is CSGRQVNEQFF.